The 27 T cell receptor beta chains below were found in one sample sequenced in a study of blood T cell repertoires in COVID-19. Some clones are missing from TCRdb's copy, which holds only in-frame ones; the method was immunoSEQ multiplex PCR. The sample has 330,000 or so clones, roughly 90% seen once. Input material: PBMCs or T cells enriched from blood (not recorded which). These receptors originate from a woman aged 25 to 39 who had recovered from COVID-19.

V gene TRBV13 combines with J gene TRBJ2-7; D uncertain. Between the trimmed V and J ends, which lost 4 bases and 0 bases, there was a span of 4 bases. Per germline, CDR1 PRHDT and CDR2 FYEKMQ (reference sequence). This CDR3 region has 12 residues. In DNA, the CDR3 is TGTGCCAGCAGCTATAGCTCCTACGAGCAGTACTTC. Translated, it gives CASSYSSYEQYF.

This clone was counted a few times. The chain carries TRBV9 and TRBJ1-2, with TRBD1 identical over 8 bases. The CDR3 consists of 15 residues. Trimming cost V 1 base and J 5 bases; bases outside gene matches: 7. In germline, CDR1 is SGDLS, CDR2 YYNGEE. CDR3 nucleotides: TGTGCCAGCAGCGTACAGGGGGCTCAGGGGTATGGCTACACCTTC. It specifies CASSVQGAQGYGYTF.

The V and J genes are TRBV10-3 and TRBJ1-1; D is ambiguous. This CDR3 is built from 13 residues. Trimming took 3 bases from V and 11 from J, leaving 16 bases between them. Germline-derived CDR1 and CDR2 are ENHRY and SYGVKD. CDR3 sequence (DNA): TGTGCCATCAGTGACCCGGAGGAATATACTGCTTTCTTT. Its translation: CAISDPEEYTAFF.

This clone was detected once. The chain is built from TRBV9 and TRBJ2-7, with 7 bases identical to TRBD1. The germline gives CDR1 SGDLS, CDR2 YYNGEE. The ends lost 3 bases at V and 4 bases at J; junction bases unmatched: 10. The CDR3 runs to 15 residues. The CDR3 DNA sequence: TGTGCCAGCAGCGCCCGGACAGGCGGAGTTTACGAGCAGTACTTC. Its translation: CASSARTGGVYEQYF.

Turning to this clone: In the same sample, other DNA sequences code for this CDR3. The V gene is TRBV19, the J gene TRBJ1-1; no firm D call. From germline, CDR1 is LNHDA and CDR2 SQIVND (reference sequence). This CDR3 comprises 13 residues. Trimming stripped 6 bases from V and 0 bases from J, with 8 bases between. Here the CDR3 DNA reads TGTGCCAGTAGCGCGGCCATGAACACTGAAGCTTTCTTT. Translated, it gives CASSAAMNTEAFF.

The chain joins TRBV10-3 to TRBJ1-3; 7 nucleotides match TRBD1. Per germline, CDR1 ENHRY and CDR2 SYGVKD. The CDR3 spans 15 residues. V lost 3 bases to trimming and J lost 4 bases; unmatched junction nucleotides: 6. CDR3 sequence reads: CAISDEGGAGNTIYF. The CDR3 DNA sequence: TGTGCCATCAGTGATGAAGGGGGCGCCGGAAACACCATATATTTT.

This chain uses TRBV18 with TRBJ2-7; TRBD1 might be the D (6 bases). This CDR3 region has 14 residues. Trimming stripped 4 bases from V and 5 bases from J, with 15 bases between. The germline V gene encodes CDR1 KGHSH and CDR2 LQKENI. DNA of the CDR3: TGTGCCAGCTCACAAGTCATTAGGACAGACGAGCAGTACTTC. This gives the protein CASSQVIRTDEQYF.

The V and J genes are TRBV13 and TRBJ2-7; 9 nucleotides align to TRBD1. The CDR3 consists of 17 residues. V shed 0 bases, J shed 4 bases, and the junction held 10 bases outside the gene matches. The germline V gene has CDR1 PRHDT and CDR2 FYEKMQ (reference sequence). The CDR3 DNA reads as TGTGCCAGCAGCTTAGGCCCGGACAGGGGCGGTTGGTACGAGCAGTACTTC. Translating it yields CASSLGPDRGGWYEQYF.

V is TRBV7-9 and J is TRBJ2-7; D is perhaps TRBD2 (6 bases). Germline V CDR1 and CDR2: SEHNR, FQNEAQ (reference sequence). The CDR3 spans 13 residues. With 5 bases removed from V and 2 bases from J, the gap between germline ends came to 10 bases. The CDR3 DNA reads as TGTGCCAGCAGCCCGGGACTTCCCTACGAGCAGTACTTC. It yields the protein CASSPGLPYEQYF.

The CDR3 nucleotides read TGTGCCAGCCCGAATGGGGACAATAACAATGAGCAGTTCTTC. This sequence encodes CASPNGDNNNEQFF. V usage is TRBV2 and J usage is TRBJ2-1; D perhaps matches TRBD1 (6 bases). The germline CDR1 and CDR2 sequences are SNHLY and FYNNEI. The ends were cut back, 8 bases at V and 5 bases at J, with 16 bases in the middle. The CDR3 extends over 14 amino acids.

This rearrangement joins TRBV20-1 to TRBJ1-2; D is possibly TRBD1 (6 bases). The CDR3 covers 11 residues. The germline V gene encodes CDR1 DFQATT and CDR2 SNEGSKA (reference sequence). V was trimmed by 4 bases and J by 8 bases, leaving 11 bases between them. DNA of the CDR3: TGCAGTGCTATAACAGGGCTGGGCTACACCTTC. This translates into CSAITGLGYTF.

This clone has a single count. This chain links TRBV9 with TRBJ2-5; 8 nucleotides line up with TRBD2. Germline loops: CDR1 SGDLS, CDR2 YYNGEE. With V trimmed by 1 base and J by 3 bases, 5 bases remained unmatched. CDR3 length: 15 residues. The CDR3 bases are TGTGCCAGCAGCGTATATGAAGCGGGGGAAGAGACCCAGTACTTC. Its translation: CASSVYEAGEETQYF.

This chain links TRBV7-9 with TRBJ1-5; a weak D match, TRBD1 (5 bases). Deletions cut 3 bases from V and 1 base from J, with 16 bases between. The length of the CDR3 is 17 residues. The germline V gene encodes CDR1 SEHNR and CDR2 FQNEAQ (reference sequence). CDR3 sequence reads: CASSLSQEIGSNQPQHF. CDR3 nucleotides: TGTGCCAGCAGCTTGTCACAGGAAATCGGGAGCAATCAGCCCCAGCATTTT. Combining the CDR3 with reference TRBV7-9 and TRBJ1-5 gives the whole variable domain DTGVSQNPRHKITKRGQNVTFRCDPISEHNRLYWYRQTLGQGPEFLTYFQNEAQLEKSRLLSDRFSAERPKGSFSTLEIQRTEQGDSAMYLCASSLSQEIGSNQPQHFGDGTRLSIL.

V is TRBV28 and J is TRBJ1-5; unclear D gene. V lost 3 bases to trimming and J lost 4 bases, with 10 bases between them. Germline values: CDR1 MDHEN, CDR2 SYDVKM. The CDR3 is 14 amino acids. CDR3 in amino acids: CASSFQAGNQPQHF. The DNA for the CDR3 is TGTGCCAGCAGTTTTCAGGCTGGGAATCAGCCCCAGCATTTT.

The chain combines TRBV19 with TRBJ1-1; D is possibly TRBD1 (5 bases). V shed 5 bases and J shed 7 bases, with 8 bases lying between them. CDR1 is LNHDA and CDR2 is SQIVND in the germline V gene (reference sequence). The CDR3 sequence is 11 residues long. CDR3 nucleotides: TGTGCCAGTAGTGTCGACAGTGAAGCTTTCTTT. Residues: CASSVDSEAFF.

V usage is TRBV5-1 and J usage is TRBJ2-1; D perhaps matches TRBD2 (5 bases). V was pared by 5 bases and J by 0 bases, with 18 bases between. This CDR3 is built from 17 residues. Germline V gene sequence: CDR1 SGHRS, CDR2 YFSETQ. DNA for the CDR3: TGCGCCAGCAGATGGACTCCCACCGTCCTCTCCTACAATGAGCAGTTCTTC. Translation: CASRWTPTVLSYNEQFF.

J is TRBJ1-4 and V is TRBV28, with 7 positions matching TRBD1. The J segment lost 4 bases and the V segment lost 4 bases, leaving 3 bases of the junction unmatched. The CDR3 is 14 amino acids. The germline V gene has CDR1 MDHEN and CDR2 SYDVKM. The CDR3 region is CASSSGQYNEKLFF. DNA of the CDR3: TGTGCCAGCAGTTCGGGACAGTATAATGAAAAACTGTTTTTT.

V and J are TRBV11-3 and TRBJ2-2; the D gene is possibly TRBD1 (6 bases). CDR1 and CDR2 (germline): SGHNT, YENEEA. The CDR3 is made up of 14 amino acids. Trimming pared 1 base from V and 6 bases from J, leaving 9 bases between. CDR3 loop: CASSLVSGAGELFF. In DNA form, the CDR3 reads TGTGCCAGCAGCTTAGTATCAGGGGCCGGGGAGCTGTTTTTT.

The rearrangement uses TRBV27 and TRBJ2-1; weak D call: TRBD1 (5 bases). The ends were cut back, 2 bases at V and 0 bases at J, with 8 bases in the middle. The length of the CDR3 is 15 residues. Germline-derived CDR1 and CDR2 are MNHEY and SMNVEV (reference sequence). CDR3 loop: CASSLQGSSYNEQFF. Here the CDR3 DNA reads TGTGCCAGCAGTTTACAGGGAAGCTCCTACAATGAGCAGTTCTTC.

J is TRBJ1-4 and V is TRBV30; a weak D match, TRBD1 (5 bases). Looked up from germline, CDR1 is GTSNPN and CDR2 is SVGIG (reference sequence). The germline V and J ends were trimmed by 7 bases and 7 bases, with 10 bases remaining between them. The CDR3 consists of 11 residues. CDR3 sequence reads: CASEGVEKLFF. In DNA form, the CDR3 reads TGTGCCTCGGAAGGGGTTGAAAAACTGTTTTTT.

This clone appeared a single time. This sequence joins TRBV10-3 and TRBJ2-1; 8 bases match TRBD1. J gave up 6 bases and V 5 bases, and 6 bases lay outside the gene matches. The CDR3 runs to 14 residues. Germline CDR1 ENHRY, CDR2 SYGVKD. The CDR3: CAISQVTGGNEQFF. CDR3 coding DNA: TGTGCCATCAGTCAAGTAACAGGGGGCAATGAGCAGTTCTTC.

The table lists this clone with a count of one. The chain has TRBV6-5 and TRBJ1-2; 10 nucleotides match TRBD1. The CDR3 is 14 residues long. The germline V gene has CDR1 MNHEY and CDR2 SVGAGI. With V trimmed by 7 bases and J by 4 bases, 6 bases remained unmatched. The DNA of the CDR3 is TGTGCCAGCAATCGGGACAGGGGAAGCTATGGCTACACCTTC. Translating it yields CASNRDRGSYGYTF.

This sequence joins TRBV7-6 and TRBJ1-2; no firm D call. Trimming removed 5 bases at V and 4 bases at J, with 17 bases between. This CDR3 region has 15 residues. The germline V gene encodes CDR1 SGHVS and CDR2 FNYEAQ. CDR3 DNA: TGTGCCAGCAGCCCGGACTTTATTTTGGGCTATGGCTACACCTTC. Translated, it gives CASSPDFILGYGYTF.

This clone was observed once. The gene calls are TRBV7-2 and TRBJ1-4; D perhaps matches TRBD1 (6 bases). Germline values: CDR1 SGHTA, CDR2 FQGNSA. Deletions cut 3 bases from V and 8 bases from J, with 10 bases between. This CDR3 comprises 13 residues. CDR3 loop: CASSFDRSEKLFF. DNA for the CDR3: TGTGCCAGCAGCTTTGACAGGAGCGAAAAACTGTTTTTT. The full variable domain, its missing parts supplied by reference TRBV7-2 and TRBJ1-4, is GAGVSQSPSNKVTEKGKDVELRCDPISGHTALYWYRQSLGQGLEFLIYFQGNSAPDKSGLPSDRFSAERTGGSVSTLTIQRTQQEDSAVYLCASSFDRSEKLFFGSGTQLSVL.

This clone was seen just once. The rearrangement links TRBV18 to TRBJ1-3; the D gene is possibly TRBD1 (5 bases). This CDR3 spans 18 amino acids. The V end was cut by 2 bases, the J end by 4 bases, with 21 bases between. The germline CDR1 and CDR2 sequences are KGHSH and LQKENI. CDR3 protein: CASSPNLVQAQVGNTIYF. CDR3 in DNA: TGTGCCAGCTCACCAAATCTTGTACAGGCCCAGGTGGGAAACACCATATATTTT. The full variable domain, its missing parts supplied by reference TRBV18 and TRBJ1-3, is NAGVMQNPRHLVRRRGQEARLRCSPMKGHSHVYWYRQLPEEGLKFMVYLQKENIIDESGMPKERFSAEFPKEGPSILRIQQVVRGDSAAYFCASSPNLVQAQVGNTIYFGEGSWLTVV.

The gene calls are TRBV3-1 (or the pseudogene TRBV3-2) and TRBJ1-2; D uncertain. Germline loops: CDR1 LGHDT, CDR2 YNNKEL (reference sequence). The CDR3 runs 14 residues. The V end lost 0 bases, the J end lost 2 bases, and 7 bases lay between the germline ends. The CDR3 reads CASSQEGRNYGYTF. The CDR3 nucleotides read TGTGCCAGCAGCCAAGAGGGCAGAAACTATGGCTACACCTTC.

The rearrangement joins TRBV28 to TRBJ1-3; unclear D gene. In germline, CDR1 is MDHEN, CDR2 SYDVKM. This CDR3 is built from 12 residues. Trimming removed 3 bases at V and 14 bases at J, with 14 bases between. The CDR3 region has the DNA TGTGCCAGCAGTTTGGAGGGATTAACGCTATATTTT. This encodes CASSLEGLTLYF.